This TCR beta chain was sequenced for a study of T cells in Graves' hyperthyroidism and ophthalmopathy. Findings and caveats of the study: A model of 13 V-J features distinguished ophthalmopathy from stable hyperthyroidism. In blood, most of the thyroid clonotypes expanded above 0.001 were also present.

TCR beta CDR3 regions were amplified from RNA transcripts. HTBI primers were used for first-round RT-PCR of the TCR CDR3. From the multiplex PCR reads, TCRdb called clonotypes with MiXCR, one entry per CDR3 protein. The sample has more than 650,000 distinct CDR3 sequences, approximately 15% seen once. Ten or more counts support this clonotype. The antigen is not known. The length of the CDR3 is 17 residues. Germline V gene sequence: CDR1 SGHTA, CDR2 FQGNSA. V lost 3 bases and J lost 2; bases outside the gene matches: 11. The chain has TRBV7-2 and TRBJ2-5; TRBD2 matches at 8 bases. This clonotype originated in a young woman with Graves' hyperthyroidism. The sequenced material came from blood. CDR3 in amino acids: CASSFPPTSGDQETQYF. The CDR3, as DNA: TGTGCCAGCAGCTTCCCACCAACTAGCGGAGATCAAGAGACCCAGTACTTC.